This paragraph covers one T cell receptor beta chain sequence. The antigen is not known. This CDR3 contains 14 residues. The germline CDR1 and CDR2 sequences are SGHTA and FQGNSA. V was pared by 5 bases and J by 0 bases, with 10 bases between. TCRbeta libraries averaged around 42,000 productive templates per sample. Measured with immunoSEQ multiplex PCR; TCRdb has only the in-frame clones, and not every one. The sample has under 15,000 clones, roughly 90% seen once; the top ten hold 33%. These data originate in a study of STAT3 mutations in large granular lymphocyte leukemia. Study-level results: In T-cell large granular lymphocyte leukemia, about half of patients showed multiple immunodominant subclonotypes. Persisting codominant clonotypes may have hidden a small pathogenic clone.

V and J are TRBV7-2 and TRBJ1-1; D ambiguous. The sequencing input was peripheral blood mononuclear cells. The receptor's source is a man in his forties with T-cell large granular lymphocyte leukemia. Some clones in this sample may be carry-over from other donors' samples. The CDR3 DNA is TGTGCCAGCAGCACGAGCTGGCTGAACACTGAAGCTTTCTTT. Residues: CASSTSWLNTEAFF.